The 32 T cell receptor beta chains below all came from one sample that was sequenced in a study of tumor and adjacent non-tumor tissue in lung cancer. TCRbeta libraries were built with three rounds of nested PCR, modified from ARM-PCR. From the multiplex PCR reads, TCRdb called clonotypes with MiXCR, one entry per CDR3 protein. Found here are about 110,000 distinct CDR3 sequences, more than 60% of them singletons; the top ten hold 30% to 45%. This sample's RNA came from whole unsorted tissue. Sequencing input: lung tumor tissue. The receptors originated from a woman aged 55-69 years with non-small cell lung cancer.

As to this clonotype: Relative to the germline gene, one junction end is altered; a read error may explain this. The CDR3 DNA follows: TGTGCCAGTAGTTGGGACGGCGGAGGATACGAGCAGTTTTTC. It codes for CASSWDGGGYEQFF. This chain links TRBV11-2 with TRBJ2-7; D tentatively reads TRBD1 or TRBD2 (5 bases each). The CDR3 is 14 amino acids. CDR1 SGHAT and CDR2 FQNNGV come from the germline V gene.

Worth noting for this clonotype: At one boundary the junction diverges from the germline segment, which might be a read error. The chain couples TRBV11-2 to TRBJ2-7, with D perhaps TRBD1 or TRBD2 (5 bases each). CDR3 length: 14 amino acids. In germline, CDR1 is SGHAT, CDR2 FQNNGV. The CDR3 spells CAGSWGRGGYEQYF. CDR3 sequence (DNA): TGCGCCGGCAGTTGGGGCCGCGGAGGATACGAGCAGTACTTC.

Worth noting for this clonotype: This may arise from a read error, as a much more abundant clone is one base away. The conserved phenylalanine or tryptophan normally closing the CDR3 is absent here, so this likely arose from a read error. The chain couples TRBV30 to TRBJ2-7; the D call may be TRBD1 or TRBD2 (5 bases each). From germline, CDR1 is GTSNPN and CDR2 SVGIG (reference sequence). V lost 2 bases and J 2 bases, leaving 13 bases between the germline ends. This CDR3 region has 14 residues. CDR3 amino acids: CAWSIQAGTYEQYY. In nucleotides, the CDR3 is TGTGCCTGGAGTATACAGGCCGGGACCTACGAGCAGTACTAC.

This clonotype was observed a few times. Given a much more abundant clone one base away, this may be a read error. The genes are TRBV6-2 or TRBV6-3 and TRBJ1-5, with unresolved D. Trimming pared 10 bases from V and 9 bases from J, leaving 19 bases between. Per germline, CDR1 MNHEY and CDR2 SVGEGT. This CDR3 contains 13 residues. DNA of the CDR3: TGTGCCATCACCATACGGAGCCAAGGGCCCCAGCATTTT. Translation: CAITIRSQGPQHF.

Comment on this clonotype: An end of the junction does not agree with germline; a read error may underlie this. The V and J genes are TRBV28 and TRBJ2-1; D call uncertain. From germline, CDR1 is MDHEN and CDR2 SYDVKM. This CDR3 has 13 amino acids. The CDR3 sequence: CASSLSRYSEQFF. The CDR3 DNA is TGTGCGAGCAGTTTATCCAGATACAGTGAGCAGTTCTTC.

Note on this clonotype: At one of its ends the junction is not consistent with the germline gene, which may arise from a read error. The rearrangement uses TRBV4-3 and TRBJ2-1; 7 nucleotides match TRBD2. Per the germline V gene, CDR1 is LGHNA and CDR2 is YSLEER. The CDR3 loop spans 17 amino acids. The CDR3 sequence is CASSPAATSSSLDERFF. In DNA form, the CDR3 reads TGCGCCAGCAGCCCAGCCGCGACTAGCAGTAGTCTTGATGAGCGGTTCTTC.

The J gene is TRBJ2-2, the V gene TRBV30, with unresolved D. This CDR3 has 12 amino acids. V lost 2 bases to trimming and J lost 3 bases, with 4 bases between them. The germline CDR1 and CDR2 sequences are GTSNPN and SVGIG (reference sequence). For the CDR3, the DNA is TGTGCCTGGAGTCCCGACACCGGGGAGCTGTTTTTT. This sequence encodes CAWSPDTGELFF.

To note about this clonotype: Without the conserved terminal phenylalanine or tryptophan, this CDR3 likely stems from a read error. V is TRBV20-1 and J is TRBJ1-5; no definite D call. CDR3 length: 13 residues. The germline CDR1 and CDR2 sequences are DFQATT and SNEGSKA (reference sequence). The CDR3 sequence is CNDQPDDGQPQHL. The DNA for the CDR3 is TGCAATGATCAGCCCGATGATGGTCAGCCCCAGCATCTT.

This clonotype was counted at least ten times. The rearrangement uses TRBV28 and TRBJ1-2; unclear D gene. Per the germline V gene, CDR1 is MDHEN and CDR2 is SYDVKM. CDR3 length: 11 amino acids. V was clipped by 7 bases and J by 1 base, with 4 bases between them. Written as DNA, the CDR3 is TGTGCCAGCATAAGTAACTATGGCTACACCTTC. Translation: CASISNYGYTF.

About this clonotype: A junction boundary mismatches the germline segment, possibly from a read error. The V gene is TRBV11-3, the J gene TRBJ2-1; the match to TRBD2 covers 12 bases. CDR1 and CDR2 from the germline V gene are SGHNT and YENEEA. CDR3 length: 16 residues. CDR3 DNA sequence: TGTGCCAACAGCTTATGGACTAGCGGGAAGAACAATGAGCAGTTCTTC. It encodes CANSLWTSGKNNEQFF. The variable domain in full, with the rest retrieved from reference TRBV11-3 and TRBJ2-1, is EAGVVQSPRYKIIEKKQPVAFWCNPISGHNTLYWYLQNLGQGPELLIRYENEEAVDDSQLPKDRFSAERLKGVDSTLKIQPAELGDSAVYLCANSLWTSGKNNEQFFGPGTRLTVL.

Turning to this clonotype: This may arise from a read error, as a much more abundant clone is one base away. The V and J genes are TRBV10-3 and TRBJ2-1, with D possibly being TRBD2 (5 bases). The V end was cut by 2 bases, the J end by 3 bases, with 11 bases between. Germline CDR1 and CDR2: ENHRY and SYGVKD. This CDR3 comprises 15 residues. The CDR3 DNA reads TGTGCCATCAGTGAGGCGGGCGGGCTCTACAATGAGCAGTTCTTC. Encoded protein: CAISEAGGLYNEQFF.

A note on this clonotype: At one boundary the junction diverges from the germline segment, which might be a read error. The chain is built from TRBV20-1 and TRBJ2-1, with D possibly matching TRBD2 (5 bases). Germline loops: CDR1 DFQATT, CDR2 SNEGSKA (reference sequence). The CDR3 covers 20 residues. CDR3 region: CSATFDSDFSRTGSANEQFF. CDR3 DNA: TGCAGTGCGACCTTCGATTCGGACTTCAGTAGGACGGGATCGGCGAATGAGCAGTTTTTC.

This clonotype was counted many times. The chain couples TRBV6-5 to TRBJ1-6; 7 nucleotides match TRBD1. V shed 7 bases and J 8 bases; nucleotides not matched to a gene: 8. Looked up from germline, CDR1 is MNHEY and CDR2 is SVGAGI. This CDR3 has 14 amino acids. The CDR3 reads CASKITGVDSPLHF. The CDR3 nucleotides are TGTGCCAGCAAAATTACAGGGGTTGATTCACCCCTCCACTTT.

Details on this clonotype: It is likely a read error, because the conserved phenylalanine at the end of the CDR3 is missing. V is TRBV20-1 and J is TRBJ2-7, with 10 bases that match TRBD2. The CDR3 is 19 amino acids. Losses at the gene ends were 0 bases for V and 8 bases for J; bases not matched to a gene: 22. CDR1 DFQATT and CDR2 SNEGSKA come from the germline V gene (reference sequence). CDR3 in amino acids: CSARDPQSGRAGIGYQQYS. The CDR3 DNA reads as TGCAGTGCTAGAGATCCGCAAAGCGGGAGGGCCGGTATTGGGTACCAGCAGTACTCC.

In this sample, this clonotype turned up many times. The CDR3 loop is CASSLFNQPQHF. CDR3 sequence (DNA): TGTGCCAGCAGCTTGTTTAATCAGCCCCAGCATTTT. This chain connects TRBV5-6 to TRBJ1-5; unclear D gene. Germline V gives CDR1 SGHDT, CDR2 YYEEEE. CDR3 length: 12 residues. Deletions cut 1 base from V and 4 bases from J, with 3 bases between.

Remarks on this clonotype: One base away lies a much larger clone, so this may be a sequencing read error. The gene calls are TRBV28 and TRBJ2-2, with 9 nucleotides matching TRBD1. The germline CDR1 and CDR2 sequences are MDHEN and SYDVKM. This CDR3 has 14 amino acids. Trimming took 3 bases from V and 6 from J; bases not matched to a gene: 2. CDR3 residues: CASSFYRGPGELFF. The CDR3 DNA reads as TGTGCCAGCAGTTTTTACAGGGGGCCCGGGGAGCTGTTTTTT.

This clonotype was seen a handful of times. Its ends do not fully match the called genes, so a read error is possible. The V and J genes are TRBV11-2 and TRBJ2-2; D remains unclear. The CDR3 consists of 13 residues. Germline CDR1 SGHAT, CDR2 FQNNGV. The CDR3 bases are TGCGCCATCAGCTTAGCTCAAACCGGGGAGCTGTTTTTT. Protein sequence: CAISLAQTGELFF.

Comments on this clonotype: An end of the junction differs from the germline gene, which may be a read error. The CDR3 region has the DNA TGCAGCCTCATGGGTCATCGGGAGTCCTACAATGAGCAGTCCTTC. It translates to CSLMGHRESYNEQSF. The gene calls are TRBV29-1 and TRBJ2-1; possibly TRBD2 for D (6 bases). Germline CDR1 and CDR2: SQVTM and ANQGSEA. The length of the CDR3 is 15 residues.

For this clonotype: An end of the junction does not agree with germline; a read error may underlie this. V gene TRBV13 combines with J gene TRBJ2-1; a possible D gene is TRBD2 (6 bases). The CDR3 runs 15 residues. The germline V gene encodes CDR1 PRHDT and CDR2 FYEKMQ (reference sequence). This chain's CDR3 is CASSTPAGSYYEQFF. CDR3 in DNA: TGTGCCAGCAGCACCCCAGCGGGCTCCTACTATGAGCAGTTCTTC.

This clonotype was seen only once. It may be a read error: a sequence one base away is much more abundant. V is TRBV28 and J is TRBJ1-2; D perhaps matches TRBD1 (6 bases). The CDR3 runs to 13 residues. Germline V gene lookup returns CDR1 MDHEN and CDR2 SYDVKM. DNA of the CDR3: TGTGCCAGCAGTCTCGGACAGTACTATGGCTGCACCTTC. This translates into CASSLGQYYGCTF.

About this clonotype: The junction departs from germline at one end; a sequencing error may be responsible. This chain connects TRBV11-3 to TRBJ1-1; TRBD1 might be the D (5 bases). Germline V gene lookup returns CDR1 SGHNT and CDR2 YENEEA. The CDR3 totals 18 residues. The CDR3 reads CATSLIGPPGRMNTEALF. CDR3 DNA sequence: TGTGCCACCAGCTTAATTGGGCCGCCGGGACGGATGAACACTGAAGCTCTATTT.

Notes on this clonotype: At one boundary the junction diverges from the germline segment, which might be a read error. The CDR3, as DNA: TGCAGTGCTCCCGGGACTAGCGGGAGATCTGAGCAGTTCTTT. This codes for CSAPGTSGRSEQFF. This chain connects TRBV20-1 to TRBJ2-1, with TRBD2 matching 14 bases. The germline gives CDR1 DFQATT, CDR2 SNEGSKA (reference sequence). The CDR3 runs to 14 residues.

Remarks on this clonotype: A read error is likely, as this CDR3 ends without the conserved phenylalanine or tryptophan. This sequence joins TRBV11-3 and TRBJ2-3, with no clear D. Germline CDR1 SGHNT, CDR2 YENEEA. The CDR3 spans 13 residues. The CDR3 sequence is CASRKSQADMQYS. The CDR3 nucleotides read TGTGCCAGCAGAAAGAGCCAAGCTGATATGCAGTATTCT.

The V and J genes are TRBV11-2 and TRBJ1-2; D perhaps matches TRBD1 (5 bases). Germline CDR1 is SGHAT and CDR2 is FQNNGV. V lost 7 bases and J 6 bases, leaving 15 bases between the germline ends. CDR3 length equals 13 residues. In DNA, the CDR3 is TGTGCCAGCACCCTAACCGGGGACCATGGCTACACCTTC. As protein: CASTLTGDHGYTF.

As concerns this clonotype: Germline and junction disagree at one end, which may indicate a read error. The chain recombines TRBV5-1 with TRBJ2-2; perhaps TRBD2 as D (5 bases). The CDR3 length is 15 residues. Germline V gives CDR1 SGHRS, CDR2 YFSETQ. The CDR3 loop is CASSLSGSNTGELLF. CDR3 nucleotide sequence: TGCGCCAGCAGCTTGTCTGGATCGAACACCGGGGAGCTGCTTTTT. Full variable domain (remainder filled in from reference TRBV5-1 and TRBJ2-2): KAGVTQTPRYLIKTRGQQVTLSCSPISGHRSVSWYQQTPGQGLQFLFEYFSETQRNKGNFPGRFSGRQFSNSRSEMNVSTLELGDSALYLCASSLSGSNTGELLFGEGSRLTVL.

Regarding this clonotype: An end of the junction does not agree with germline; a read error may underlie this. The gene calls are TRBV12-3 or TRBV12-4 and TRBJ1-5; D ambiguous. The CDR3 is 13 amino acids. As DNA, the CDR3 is TGTGCCAGCAGTCGAAGTCAGGTGCAGCACCAGCATTTT. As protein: CASSRSQVQHQHF.

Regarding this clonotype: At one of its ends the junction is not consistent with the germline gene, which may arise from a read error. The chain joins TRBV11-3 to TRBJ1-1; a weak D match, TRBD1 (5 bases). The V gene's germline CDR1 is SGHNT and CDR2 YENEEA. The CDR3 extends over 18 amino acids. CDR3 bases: TGTACCAGCAGCTTAATTGGGCCGCCGGGACGGATGAACATTGAAGCTTTTTTT. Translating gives CTSSLIGPPGRMNIEAFF.

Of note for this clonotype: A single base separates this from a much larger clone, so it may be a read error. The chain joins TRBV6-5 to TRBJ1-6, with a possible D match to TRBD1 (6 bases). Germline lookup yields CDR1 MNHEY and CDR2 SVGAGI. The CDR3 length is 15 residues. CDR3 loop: CTSSLTGIPDSPLHF. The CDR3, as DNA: TGTACCAGCAGCCTTACAGGGATTCCGGATTCACCCCTCCACTTT.

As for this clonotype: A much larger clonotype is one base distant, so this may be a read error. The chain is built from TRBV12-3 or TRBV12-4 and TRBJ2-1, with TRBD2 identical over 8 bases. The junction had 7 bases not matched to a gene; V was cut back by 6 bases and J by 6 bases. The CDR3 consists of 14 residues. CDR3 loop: CASSRTSLFNEQFF. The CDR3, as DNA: TGTGCCAGCAGCCGGACTAGCCTCTTCAATGAGCAGTTCTTC.

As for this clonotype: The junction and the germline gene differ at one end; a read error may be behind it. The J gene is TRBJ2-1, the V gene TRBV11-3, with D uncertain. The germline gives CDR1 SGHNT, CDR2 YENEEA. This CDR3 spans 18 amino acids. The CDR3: CASTYTDGEIGSYNEQFF. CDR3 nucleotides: TGTGCCAGCACTTATACGGACGGAGAGATTGGCTCCTATAATGAGCAGTTCTTC.

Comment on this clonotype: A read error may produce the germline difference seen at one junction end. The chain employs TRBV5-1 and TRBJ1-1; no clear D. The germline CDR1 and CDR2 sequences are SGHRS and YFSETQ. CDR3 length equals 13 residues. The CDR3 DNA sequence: TGCGCCAGTAGCTTGGTCTGGAACACTGAAGCTTTCTTT. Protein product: CASSLVWNTEAFF.

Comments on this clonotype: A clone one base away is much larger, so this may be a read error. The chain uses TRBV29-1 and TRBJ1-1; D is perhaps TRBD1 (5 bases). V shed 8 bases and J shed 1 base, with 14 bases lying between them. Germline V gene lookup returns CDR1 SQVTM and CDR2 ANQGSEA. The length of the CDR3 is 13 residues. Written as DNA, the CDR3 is TGCAGCTGTAAGGAGGGGTGGAACACTGAAGCTTTCTTT. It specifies CSCKEGWNTEAFF.